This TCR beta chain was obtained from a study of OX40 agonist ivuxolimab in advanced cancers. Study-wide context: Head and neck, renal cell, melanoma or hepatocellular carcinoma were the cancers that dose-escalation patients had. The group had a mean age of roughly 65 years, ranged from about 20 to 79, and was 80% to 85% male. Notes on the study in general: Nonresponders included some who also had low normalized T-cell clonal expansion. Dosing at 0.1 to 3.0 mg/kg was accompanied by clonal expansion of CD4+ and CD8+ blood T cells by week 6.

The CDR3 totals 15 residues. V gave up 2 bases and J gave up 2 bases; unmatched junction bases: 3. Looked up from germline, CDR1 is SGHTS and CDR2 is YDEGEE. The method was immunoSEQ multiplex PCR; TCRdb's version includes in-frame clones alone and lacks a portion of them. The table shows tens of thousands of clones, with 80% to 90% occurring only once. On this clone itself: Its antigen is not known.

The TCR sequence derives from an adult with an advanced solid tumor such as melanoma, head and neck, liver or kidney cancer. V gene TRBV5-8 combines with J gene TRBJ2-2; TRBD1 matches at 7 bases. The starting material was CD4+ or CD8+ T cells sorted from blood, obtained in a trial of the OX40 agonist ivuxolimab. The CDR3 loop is CASSFPGGNTGELFF. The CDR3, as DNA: TGTGCCAGCAGCTTCCCAGGGGGAAACACCGGGGAGCTGTTTTTT.